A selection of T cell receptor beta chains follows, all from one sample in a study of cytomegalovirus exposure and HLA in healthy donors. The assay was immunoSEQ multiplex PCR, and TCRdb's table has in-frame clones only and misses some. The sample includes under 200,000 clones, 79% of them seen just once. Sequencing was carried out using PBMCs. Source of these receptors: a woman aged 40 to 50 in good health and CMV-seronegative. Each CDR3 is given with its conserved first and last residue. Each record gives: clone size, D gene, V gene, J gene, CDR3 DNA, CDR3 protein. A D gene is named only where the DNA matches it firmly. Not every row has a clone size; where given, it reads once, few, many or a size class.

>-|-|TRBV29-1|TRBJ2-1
TGCAGCGTTGTAGTAAATGAGCAGTTCTTC
CSVVVNEQFF
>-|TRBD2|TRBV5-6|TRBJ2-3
TGTGCCAGCAGCCTGGGACTAGCGGGAGGGGATACGCAGTATTTT
CASSLGLAGGDTQYF
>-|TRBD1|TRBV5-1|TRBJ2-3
TGCGCCAGCAGCTTGGCGGGGACAGGGACATATACGCAGTATTTT
CASSLAGTGTYTQYF
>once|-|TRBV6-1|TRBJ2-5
TGTGCCAGCAGTCCGGGACTTCTACCACAAGAGACCCAGTACTTC
CASSPGLLPQETQYF
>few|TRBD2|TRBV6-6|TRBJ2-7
TGTGCCAGCAGTCCGGATAGCGGGGGGGCCCACGAGCAGTACTTC
CASSPDSGGAHEQYF
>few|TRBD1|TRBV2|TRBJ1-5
TGTGCCAGCAGAGACAGGGACCTGGCGGGCCAGCATTTT
CASRDRDLAGQHF
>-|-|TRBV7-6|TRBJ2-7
TGTGCCAGCAGCTTGACAGAGACCTACGAGCAGTACTTC
CASSLTETYEQYF
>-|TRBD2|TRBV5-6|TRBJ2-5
TGTGCCAGCAGTTGGGGAGGGGAGACCCAGTACTTC
CASSWGGETQYF
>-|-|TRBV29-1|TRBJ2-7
TGCAGCGTTGGGGCGGGTGCCTACGAGCAGTACTTC
CSVGAGAYEQYF
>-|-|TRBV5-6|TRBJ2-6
TGTGCCAGCAGCTTTTCGCCTTGGAGCTCTGGGGCCAACGTCCTGACTTTC
CASSFSPWSSGANVLTF
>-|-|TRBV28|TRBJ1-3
TGTGCCAGCAGTTTCAGATCTGGAAACACCATATATTTT
CASSFRSGNTIYF
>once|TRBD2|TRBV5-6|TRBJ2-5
TGTGCCAGCAGCTTGGCGGGGGGGGCGGGGGAGACCCAGTACTTC
CASSLAGGAGETQYF
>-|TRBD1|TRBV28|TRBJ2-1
TGTGCCAGCAGTTCCCCCCGGGACAGGGGGTCCGTGGCCGCGATGGACACCGCCTACAATGAGCAGTTCTTC
CASSSPRDRGSVAAMDTAYNEQFF
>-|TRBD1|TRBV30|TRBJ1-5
TGTGCCTGGAATAAGGGGGCCAATCAGCCCCAGCATTTT
CAWNKGANQPQHF
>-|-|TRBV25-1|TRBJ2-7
TGTGCCAGCAGTGAATGGTCGGGAACTGGATCCTACGAGCAGTACTTC
CASSEWSGTGSYEQYF
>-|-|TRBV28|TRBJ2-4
TGTGCCAGCAGTTCTTCAAGAAGGGGGTACTTC
CASSSSRRGYF
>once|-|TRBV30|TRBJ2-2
TGTGCCTGGAGTGACCCCAAAGGGGGTTGGACCGGGGAGCTGTTTTTT
CAWSDPKGGWTGELFF
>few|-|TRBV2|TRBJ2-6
TGTGCCAGCAGCCCCGACGGGCGCCTAGGGAGAGGGGCCAACGTCCTGACTTTC
CASSPDGRLGRGANVLTF
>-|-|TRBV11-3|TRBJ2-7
TGTGCCAGCAGCTCGCGGGGAGATCAACTCGGGCACGAGCAGTACTTC
CASSSRGDQLGHEQYF
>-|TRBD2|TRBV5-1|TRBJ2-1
TGCGCCAGCGAACTACCGAACGGGGGGAATGAGCAGTTCTTC
CASELPNGGNEQFF
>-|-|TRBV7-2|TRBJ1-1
TGTGCCAGCAGCTTAGGCCGAACTCTGGGGCTGGCTGAAGCTTTCTTT
CASSLGRTLGLAEAFF
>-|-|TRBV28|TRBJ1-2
TGTGCCAGCAGTTCTCCACAGGGTTGGGGAGGCTACACCTTC
CASSSPQGWGGYTF
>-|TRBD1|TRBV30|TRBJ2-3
TGTGCCTGGACAGGGGGCTACCAACACACAGATACGCAGTATTTT
CAWTGGYQHTDTQYF
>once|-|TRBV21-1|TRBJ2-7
TGTGCCAGCAGCAAGACAGGGCGGCCTTCCTACGAGCAGTACTTC
CASSKTGRPSYEQYF
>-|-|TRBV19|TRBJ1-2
TGTGCCAGTACTGGCAGGGTGATTGGCTACACCTTC
CASTGRVIGYTF
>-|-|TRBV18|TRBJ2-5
TGTGCCAGCTCACCACTGGGGGGAGAGACCCAGTACTTC
CASSPLGGETQYF
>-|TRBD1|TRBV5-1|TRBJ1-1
TGCGCCAGCAGCACGGGACAATCCCACAGGGGCACTGAAGCTTTCTTT
CASSTGQSHRGTEAFF
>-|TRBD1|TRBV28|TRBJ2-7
TGTGCCAGCAGTCTCCCCCGGGACAGGGTCCACGAGCAGTACTTC
CASSLPRDRVHEQYF
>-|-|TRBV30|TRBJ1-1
TGTGCCTGGATGAAGGGCCTTCTTTCAGGGGACACTGAAGCTTTCTTT
CAWMKGLLSGDTEAFF
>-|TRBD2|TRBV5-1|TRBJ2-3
TGCGCCAGCAGCTTTGGCGGGGGGGCGAAAGATACGCAGTATTTT
CASSFGGGAKDTQYF
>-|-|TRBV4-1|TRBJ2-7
TGCGCCAGCAGCCAAGTTGGCAGATCCTACGAGCAGTACTTC
CASSQVGRSYEQYF
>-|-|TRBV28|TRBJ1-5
TGTGCCAGCAGTTTATTCCAATCTCAGCCCCAGCATTTT
CASSLFQSQPQHF
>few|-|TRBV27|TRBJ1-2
TGTGCCAGCAGTTCAGCGGGGGCGTATGGCTACACCTTC
CASSSAGAYGYTF
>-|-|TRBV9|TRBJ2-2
TGTGCCAGCAGCCCCACAGGGAACACCGGGGAGCTGTTTTTT
CASSPTGNTGELFF
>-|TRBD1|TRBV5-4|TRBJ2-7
TGTGCCAGCAGCTCTAGGGACAGCTCCTACGAGCAGTACTTC
CASSSRDSSYEQYF
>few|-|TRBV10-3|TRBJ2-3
TGTGCCATCAGGCCCGCGGTCACAGATACGCAGTATTTT
CAIRPAVTDTQYF